The T cell receptor beta chain under discussion was sequenced for a study of shared clonotypes between healthy human individuals. As originally analysed: Owing to the provision of junction-only sequences devoid of quality scores by immunoSEQ, filtering differed. Some clones are missing from TCRdb's copy, which holds only in-frame ones; the method was immunoSEQ multiplex PCR. The V and J calls and clone size are taken from that table; D and trimming were inferred from the DNA. The data hold a few million clones, with more than 80% observed a single time. As to this clone: What it binds is not known.

Study-wide findings and caveats: Generation probability values for non-shared clonotypes were lower than those for clonotypes shared by all four donors. Deeper or shallower sequencing was expected to change how clonotypes are shared among donors.

The sample consisted of naive CD4+ T cells sorted from blood. Subset defined: CD45RA+ positively selected. This clonotype was sampled from a man aged 18-30 years in good health.

In nucleotides, the CDR3 is TGTGCCACAGCACCTACACTAGGGGCTTTCTTT. It is translated as CATAPTLGAFF. The rearrangement joins TRBV6-1 to TRBJ1-1; no firm D call. Germline V CDR1 and CDR2: MNHNS, SASEGT. Between the trimmed V and J ends, which lost 10 bases and 11 bases, there was a span of 17 bases. This CDR3 is 11 amino acids long.